These T cell receptor beta chains were read from a single sample in a study of T-cell memory formation after mild COVID-19. MiXCR, applied by TCRdb to the 5' RACE reads, yields one record per CDR3 protein. The data contain approximately 60,000 distinct CDR3 sequences, 8% to 9.5% of them singletons. Sequenced sample: PBMCs or a T cell subset sorted from them (not recorded which). The receptors stem from a man aged 18-30 years who had mild COVID-19 (a few samples of this study predate the infection). Cell type and time point are not known. Each CDR3 is given with its conserved first and last residue. Each record gives: clone size, CDR3 length, D gene, J gene, V gene, CDR3 protein, CDR3 DNA. D genes are given only for firm matches. Clone size appears in some rows only: once, few, many, or a class for an expanded clone.

>few|13|.|TRBJ1-2|TRBV12-3/TRBV12-4
CASKADWLYGYTF
TGTGCCAGCAAAGCAGACTGGTTGTATGGCTACACCTTC
>many|19|.|TRBJ2-6|TRBV4-1
CASSQDSVSTRSGANVLTF
TGCGCCAGCAGCCAAGATTCAGTTTCAACGCGCTCTGGGGCCAACGTCCTGACTTTC
>few|12|.|TRBJ2-1|TRBV7-2
CASSLVGLGQFF
TGTGCCAGCAGCTTAGTAGGCCTGGGGCAGTTCTTC
>.|15|.|TRBJ1-5|TRBV5-1
CASSLLGREDQPQHF
TGCGCCAGCAGCCTTCTCGGGAGGGAGGATCAGCCCCAGCATTTT
>.|13|.|TRBJ1-1|TRBV7-7
CASSFDWNTEAFF
TGTGCTAGCAGCTTTGACTGGAACACTGAAGCTTTCTTT
>few|13|.|TRBJ1-1|TRBV12-3/TRBV12-4
CASSATVGTEAFF
TGTGCCAGCAGTGCGACGGTGGGGACTGAAGCTTTCTTT
>many|12|.|TRBJ1-1|TRBV7-9
CASSLNRVEAFF
TGTGCCAGCAGCTTAAACAGGGTAGAAGCTTTCTTT
>few|12|.|TRBJ1-1|TRBV29-1
CSVTVPNTEAFF
TGCAGCGTGACAGTGCCGAACACTGAAGCTTTCTTT
>.|19|TRBD2|TRBJ2-5|TRBV4-3
CASSQTGLAGGRGQETQYF
TGCGCCAGCAGCCAAACGGGACTAGCGGGGGGGCGGGGCCAAGAGACCCAGTACTTC
>few|12|TRBD1|TRBJ2-1|TRBV20-1
CSAPTGVGEQFF
TGCAGTGCTCCGACAGGGGTAGGTGAGCAGTTCTTC
>few|12|.|TRBJ2-7|TRBV29-1
CSAWDTFGEQYF
TGCAGCGCTTGGGACACCTTCGGGGAGCAGTACTTC
>.|15|TRBD2|TRBJ2-1|TRBV20-1
CSARDRRGAGNEQFF
TGCAGTGCTAGAGACCGGCGGGGGGCTGGCAATGAGCAGTTCTTC
>.|16|.|TRBJ2-6|TRBV5-1
CASSFGGPSGANVLTF
TGCGCCAGCAGCTTCGGAGGCCCCTCTGGGGCCAACGTCCTGACTTTC
>few|14|TRBD1|TRBJ1-1|TRBV7-2
CASSLARQGTEAFF
TGTGCCAGCAGCTTAGCGCGACAGGGGACTGAAGCTTTCTTT
>.|14|.|TRBJ1-4|TRBV12-3/TRBV12-4
CASSLGQMIEKLFF
TGTGCCAGCAGTCTCGGACAAATGATAGAAAAACTGTTTTTT